These T cell receptor beta chains were read from a single sample in a study of chemoradiotherapy in HPV16-positive cancers. Profiling relied on immunoSEQ multiplex PCR, and the TCRdb table lists in-frame clones only, not all of them. The sample has approximately 880 clones, about 83% seen once. The material was tumor tissue, obtained from a patient who underwent chemoradiotherapy. These receptors were taken from a human donor with HPV-associated anogenital cancer. Each CDR3 is given with its conserved first and last residue. A D gene is named only where the DNA matches it firmly. Clone sizes are given selectively: once, few, many, or a class where the clone is expanded.

v_call	j_call	clone_size	d_call	cdr3_nt	cdr3_aa
TRBV5-5	TRBJ1-1	.	.	TGTGCCAGCACCCTACAGGGGAACACTGAAGCTTTCTTT	CASTLQGNTEAFF
TRBV7-9	TRBJ1-1	.	TRBD1	TGTGCCAGCAGCTTAAACAGGGGACCCTTGAACACTGAAGCTTTCTTT	CASSLNRGPLNTEAFF
TRBV4-1	TRBJ1-5	.	.	TGCGCCAGCAGTCCAAGATCAGCAGGGGCGGATCAGCCCCAGCATTTT	CASSPRSAGADQPQHF
TRBV7-2	TRBJ1-1	.	.	TGTGCCAGCAGCTTAATCCAGGCGGGTGAAGCTTTCTTT	CASSLIQAGEAFF
TRBV4-3	TRBJ2-1	.	.	TGCGCCAGCAGCCTTGGCAATGAGCAGTTCTTC	CASSLGNEQFF
TRBV6-6	TRBJ2-1	.	.	TGTGCCAGCAGTCCTGGACTTTACAATGAGCAGTTCTTC	CASSPGLYNEQFF
TRBV7-8	TRBJ2-7	.	.	TGTGCCAGCAGCTCCCGGCTAACCGGGACTGGGTCCTACGAGCAGTACTTC	CASSSRLTGTGSYEQYF
TRBV19	TRBJ2-3	.	.	TGTGCCAGTAGTACCGGTTCATTAGGACTGCGGGATACGCAGTATTTT	CASSTGSLGLRDTQYF
TRBV6-5	TRBJ2-7	.	TRBD1	TGTGCCAGCAGTTACTCGGGACAGGCGCCCTACGAGCAGTACTTC	CASSYSGQAPYEQYF
TRBV7-2	TRBJ1-4	.	.	TGTGCCAGCAGCTTGGGGGGGCAGGAGGAAAAACTGTTTTTT	CASSLGGQEEKLFF
TRBV7-2	TRBJ2-1	.	.	TGTGCCAGCAGCATAACTTCCCTACCAAAGCGCTCCTACAATGAGCAGTTCTTC	CASSITSLPKRSYNEQFF
TRBV25-1	TRBJ2-7	.	TRBD1	TGTGCCAGCAGTGAATCAGGGGGACCCTACGAGCAGTACTTC	CASSESGGPYEQYF
TRBV7-3	TRBJ2-1	.	.	TGTGCCAGCAGCCCCGCCATAGGGTCCCTGGGGGATGAGCAGTTCTTC	CASSPAIGSLGDEQFF
TRBV4-1	TRBJ2-7	.	.	TGCGCCAGCAGCACTCAAAGCTCCGAGCAGTACTTC	CASSTQSSEQYF
TRBV11-3	TRBJ2-6	once	.	TGTGCCAGCAGCTTAGTTTCGGGGGCCAACGTCCTGACTTTC	CASSLVSGANVLTF
TRBV10-3	TRBJ1-5	.	TRBD1	TGTGCCATCAGTGAGGCGTGGACAGGGGCCAATCAGCCCCAGCATTTT	CAISEAWTGANQPQHF
TRBV5-1	TRBJ2-5	once	TRBD2	TGCGCCAGCGCAGCGGGGAGCCAAGAGACCCAGTACTTC	CASAAGSQETQYF
TRBV2	TRBJ1-2	.	.	TGTGCCAGCCGACGGGAGGCGGGACGGCAATATGGCTACACCTTC	CASRREAGRQYGYTF
TRBV6-4	TRBJ2-2	few	TRBD1	TGTGCCAGCAGCAGGGACAGTGACACCGGGGAGCTGTTTTTT	CASSRDSDTGELFF
TRBV7-9	TRBJ1-4	.	TRBD1	TGTGCCAGCAGCCCGTGGACAGGGGTGAATGAAAAACTGTTTTTT	CASSPWTGVNEKLFF
TRBV6-4	TRBJ2-3	.	TRBD2	TGTGCCAGCAGTGAACTAGCGGGGGGAGAAGATACGCAGTATTTT	CASSELAGGEDTQYF
TRBV7-9	TRBJ2-3	.	.	TGTGCCAGCTCCCCCTACGAGAGTTTTCCCCCCAGCACAGATACGCAGTATTTT	CASSPYESFPPSTDTQYF
TRBV5-6	TRBJ1-3	.	.	TGTGCCAGCAGCCACCTCGGTAGGCCCTCCTCTGGAAACACCATATATTTT	CASSHLGRPSSGNTIYF
TRBV6-1	TRBJ1-3	.	.	TGTGCCAGCAGTGAAGCCGGCTCCTCTGGAAACACCATATATTTT	CASSEAGSSGNTIYF
TRBV5-1	TRBJ1-2	.	TRBD1	TGCGCCAGCAGCTCGACCTCAACAGGGGGCTATGACTATGGCTACACCTTC	CASSSTSTGGYDYGYTF
TRBV21-1	TRBJ1-5	.	.	TGTGCCAGCAGCAAAGGGGGGCGACGCCTCAATCAGCCCCAGCATTTT	CASSKGGRRLNQPQHF
TRBV11-2	TRBJ1-1	.	.	TGTGCCAGCAGCTTAACTATGGCGGAGACAGCCAACACTGAAGCTTTCTTT	CASSLTMAETANTEAFF
TRBV19	TRBJ1-2	few	.	TGTGCCAGTAGTCCTCAGCTAAAGGGTGGCTACACCTTC	CASSPQLKGGYTF
TRBV7-7	TRBJ2-2	.	TRBD2	TGTGCTACTAAGCGGGGGTCTCGGGACACCGGGGAGCTGTTTTTT	CATKRGSRDTGELFF
TRBV20-1	TRBJ2-1	.	TRBD1	TGCAGTGCTAGAACAGGGGTGGAGCAGTTCTTC	CSARTGVEQFF
TRBV10-3	TRBJ1-5	.	.	TGTGCCATCAGTGAGCCAGGGAGGGGCAATCAGCCCCAGCATTTT	CAISEPGRGNQPQHF
TRBV2	TRBJ2-4	.	TRBD1	TGTACCAGCAGTGGGGGACAGGGGAACATTCAGTACTTC	CTSSGGQGNIQYF
TRBV4-1	TRBJ1-1	.	.	TGCGCCAGCAGCCAAGATTATCCACCCCCGCGAGCTTTCTTT	CASSQDYPPPRAFF
TRBV5-8	TRBJ2-1	.	TRBD2	TGTGCCAGCAGCTTGTTTGGACTAGCGGGTAAATCCTCCTACAATGAGCAGTTCTTC	CASSLFGLAGKSSYNEQFF
TRBV2	TRBJ1-1	.	.	TGTGCCAGCAGTGCCCCCGGCGGGACAATGAACACTGAAGCTTTCTTT	CASSAPGGTMNTEAFF
TRBV5-1	TRBJ2-7	.	.	TGCGCCAGCAGCGCCGGGACCGATAGCTCCTACGAGCAGTACTTC	CASSAGTDSSYEQYF
TRBV12-5	TRBJ2-7	.	.	TGTGCTAGTGGTCCGCCCTCCGGGGAGCAGTACTTC	CASGPPSGEQYF
TRBV28	TRBJ2-3	.	.	TGTGCCAGCAGTCCCGTGGGATATACGCAGTATTTT	CASSPVGYTQYF
TRBV7-2	TRBJ2-5	.	TRBD1	TGTGCCAGCAGCTTAGCCGACAGGGGAGGGACCCAGTACTTC	CASSLADRGGTQYF
TRBV9	TRBJ2-3	.	TRBD1	TGTGCCAGCAGCTCACGGACAGGGACCACAGATACGCAGTATTTT	CASSSRTGTTDTQYF
TRBV7-2	TRBJ1-5	once	.	TGTGCCAGCAGCGGGGGGGGCACTCAATCTCAGCCCCAGCATTTT	CASSGGGTQSQPQHF
TRBV27	TRBJ2-1	.	.	TGTGCCAGCAGTTTGGGGGCTGGGTACAATGAGCAGTTCTTC	CASSLGAGYNEQFF
TRBV10-3	TRBJ2-2	.	.	TGTGCCACTGGGAAAGAGGCGAACACCGGGGAGCTGTTTTTT	CATGKEANTGELFF
TRBV6-5	TRBJ2-7	once	.	TGTGCCAGCATCCCCACTTCGGGCTACGAGCAGTACTTC	CASIPTSGYEQYF
TRBV14	TRBJ2-7	.	TRBD1	TGTGCCAGCAGTAGGGACAGGGTCTACGAGCAGTACTTC	CASSRDRVYEQYF
TRBV5-1	TRBJ2-2	.	.	TGCGCCAGCAGCCCCTGGGGTTCTCAGATCTCGAACACCGGGGAGCTGTTTTTT	CASSPWGSQISNTGELFF
TRBV4-3	TRBJ1-5	.	.	TGCGCCAGCAGCCAAGAAATAGGGTTCGGCAATCAGCCCCAGCATTTT	CASSQEIGFGNQPQHF
TRBV6-1	TRBJ2-7	.	.	TGTGCCAGCAGTCAAGGGGCAGGCGAGCAGTACTTC	CASSQGAGEQYF
TRBV6-5	TRBJ2-1	.	.	TGTGCCAGCAGTTATAGTGAGGAAAGCTCCTACAATGAGCAGTTCTTC	CASSYSEESSYNEQFF
TRBV5-1	TRBJ2-4	.	.	TGCGCCAGCAGCTTGAACGGAAACATTCAGTACTTC	CASSLNGNIQYF
TRBV30	TRBJ1-1	.	.	TGTGCCTGTCATCGGGGGCACACTGAAGCTTTCTTT	CACHRGHTEAFF
TRBV19	TRBJ2-7	.	.	TGTGCCAGTAGTATAGATTGGAATCTTGTTGTTAACGAGCAGTACTTC	CASSIDWNLVVNEQYF
TRBV5-1	TRBJ1-1	.	.	TGCGCCAGCAGGGACCCGAACACTGAAGCTTTCTTT	CASRDPNTEAFF
TRBV2	TRBJ2-1	.	.	TGTGCCAGCAGTGAAGCCGACCATGAGCAGTTCTTC	CASSEADHEQFF
TRBV5-1	TRBJ2-7	.	.	TGCGCCAGCAGCTTGGGTCCGGGGAGCTCCTACGAGCAGTACTTC	CASSLGPGSSYEQYF